Listed below are T cell receptor beta chains from one sample, sequenced in a study of identical twins. One entry per CDR3 protein, called by TCRdb with MiXCR from the 5' RACE reads. Here the sample spans roughly 250,000 distinct CDR3 sequences, around 6.6% being singletons. This sample was shared with a second study, whose subject was yellow fever vaccine responses in identical twins.

The material sequenced was memory (CD45RO+) T cells sorted from blood. The receptor source for this set is a young woman in good health. Each CDR3 is given with its conserved first and last residue. D genes are given only for firm matches. Size is omitted from some rows. Given values are once, few, many or a class for expanded clones.

DNA: TGTGCCACCAGTGTCCTAGATGCTGAGCAGTTCTTC
CDR3: CATSVLDAEQFF
size: few
D: .
V: TRBV24-1
J: TRBJ2-1

DNA: TGTGCCACCAGCAGAGATAGGACAGGGGGCACAGATACGCAGTATTTT
CDR3: CATSRDRTGGTDTQYF
size: many
D: TRBD1
V: TRBV15
J: TRBJ2-3

DNA: TGTGCCACCTCGGACAGGACGCACCTCAATGAGCAGTTCTTC
CDR3: CATSDRTHLNEQFF
size: .
D: TRBD1
V: TRBV24-1
J: TRBJ2-1

DNA: TGTGCCAGCAGCTTATCATCTAGCGGATGGGAGACCCAGTACTTC
CDR3: CASSLSSSGWETQYF
size: many
D: TRBD2
V: TRBV7-2
J: TRBJ2-5

DNA: TGTGCCATCAGTTTAGCGGGCTCCCCCGGCTACGAGCAGTACTTC
CDR3: CAISLAGSPGYEQYF
size: .
D: TRBD2
V: TRBV10-3
J: TRBJ2-7

DNA: TGCGCCAGCAGCCCCCGGACAGATAGAGGGGAGCTGTTTTTT
CDR3: CASSPRTDRGELFF
size: many
D: .
V: TRBV5-1
J: TRBJ2-2

DNA: TGTGCCACCAGTGACCCGCTAAGTAATACGCAGTATTTT
CDR3: CATSDPLSNTQYF
size: .
D: .
V: TRBV24-1
J: TRBJ2-3

DNA: TGCGCCAGCAGCCCGACAGGGGGGGACACCGGGGAGCTGTTTTTT
CDR3: CASSPTGGDTGELFF
size: few
D: TRBD1
V: TRBV5-1
J: TRBJ2-2

DNA: TGCAGTGCCACGGACAGGGGGCGTTCCCAGGCCTACGAGCAGTACTTC
CDR3: CSATDRGRSQAYEQYF
size: .
D: TRBD1
V: TRBV20-1
J: TRBJ2-7

DNA: TGTGCCAGCAGCTTAGAAGTCCAGCTCAATGAGCAGTTCTTC
CDR3: CASSLEVQLNEQFF
size: many
D: .
V: TRBV7-9
J: TRBJ2-1

DNA: TGTGCCAGCAGCCAAGGGGTAGCCGGTAGCGGGGGTTATGAGCAGTTCTTC
CDR3: CASSQGVAGSGGYEQFF
size: many
D: TRBD2
V: TRBV4-2
J: TRBJ2-1

DNA: TGTGCCAGCAGTGTAACGGGAGCTAGGGCAAGGCAGTTCTTC
CDR3: CASSVTGARARQFF
size: few
D: .
V: TRBV2
J: TRBJ2-1

DNA: TGTGCCGGGTCGGCCCAGCGAGCTCTTAGCACAGATACGCAGTATTTT
CDR3: CAGSAQRALSTDTQYF
size: many
D: .
V: TRBV6-1
J: TRBJ2-3

DNA: TGTGCCAGCAGTATAACAGGGGGCAGCTCCTACGAGCAGTACTTC
CDR3: CASSITGGSSYEQYF
size: many
D: TRBD1
V: TRBV12-3/TRBV12-4
J: TRBJ2-7

DNA: TGTGCCAGCAGCTTGCAAGCGGGGATAGCCTACAATGAGCAGTTCTTC
CDR3: CASSLQAGIAYNEQFF
size: .
D: TRBD2
V: TRBV5-8
J: TRBJ2-1

DNA: TGCTGTGCCCACCCTTTGGGGCTAGCGGCGAACACCGGGGAGCTGTTTTTT
CDR3: CCAHPLGLAANTGELFF
size: few
D: TRBD2
V: TRBV20-1
J: TRBJ2-2

DNA: TGCGCCAGCAGCTTGGCCGAGAGGGAGAGGGAGACCCAGTACTTC
CDR3: CASSLAERERETQYF
size: few
D: .
V: TRBV5-1
J: TRBJ2-5

DNA: TGCGCCAGCAGCCATAGCGGGGATTGGAAAGATACGCAGTATTTT
CDR3: CASSHSGDWKDTQYF
size: few
D: TRBD2
V: TRBV4-1
J: TRBJ2-3

DNA: TGCGCCAGCAGCCCAGGGGGAGCGGGCTTATACAATGAGCAGTTCTTC
CDR3: CASSPGGAGLYNEQFF
size: many
D: .
V: TRBV4-1
J: TRBJ2-1

DNA: TGTGCCATCAGGGGACAGATTAGCACAGATACGCAGTATTTT
CDR3: CAIRGQISTDTQYF
size: few
D: TRBD1
V: TRBV10-3
J: TRBJ2-3

DNA: TGCGCCAGCAGCCAAGAGGTCACTAGCGGGGGCCGGGAGACCCAGTACTTC
CDR3: CASSQEVTSGGRETQYF
size: few
D: TRBD2
V: TRBV4-1
J: TRBJ2-5

DNA: TGTGCCAGCAACCCAGTGGGGGGTAGCACCGGGGAGCTGTTTTTT
CDR3: CASNPVGGSTGELFF
size: few
D: .
V: TRBV14
J: TRBJ2-2

DNA: TGTGCCAGCAGTGATGAGCGGACCGGGTACAATGAGCAGTTCTTC
CDR3: CASSDERTGYNEQFF
size: few
D: .
V: TRBV2
J: TRBJ2-1

DNA: TGCGCCAGCAGCTTGCCCGCGAATGATCACGAGCAGTTCTTC
CDR3: CASSLPANDHEQFF
size: many
D: .
V: TRBV5-1
J: TRBJ2-1

DNA: TGTGCCAGCAGCTTTGCTAGCGGGCAGGGGAAGACCCAGTACTTC
CDR3: CASSFASGQGKTQYF
size: few
D: TRBD2
V: TRBV7-2
J: TRBJ2-5

DNA: TGCGCCAGCAGCCTCGGGACAGGGGGCCTCTCCTACGAGCAGTACTTC
CDR3: CASSLGTGGLSYEQYF
size: few
D: TRBD1
V: TRBV5-1
J: TRBJ2-7

DNA: TGTGCCAGCAGAAAACCGGGACTAGCAGTAGATACGCAGTATTTT
CDR3: CASRKPGLAVDTQYF
size: few
D: TRBD2
V: TRBV12-3/TRBV12-4
J: TRBJ2-3

DNA: TGTGCCAGCAGCAGGACAGGGGCGGGAGGAGGTGAGCAGTTCTTC
CDR3: CASSRTGAGGGEQFF
size: many
D: .
V: TRBV7-8
J: TRBJ2-1

DNA: TGCGCCAGCAGCTTGGTCGCCCCTCCTAGTGGCTACACCTTC
CDR3: CASSLVAPPSGYTF
size: many
D: .
V: TRBV5-1
J: TRBJ1-2

DNA: TGCAGTGCCCTGCGCGCAGATACGCAGTATTTT
CDR3: CSALRADTQYF
size: few
D: .
V: TRBV20-1
J: TRBJ2-3

DNA: TGTGCCAGCAGCCAAGAGGCTAGCGGGGGGGAGACAAGAAAGACCCAGTACTTC
CDR3: CASSQEASGGETRKTQYF
size: many
D: TRBD2
V: TRBV3-1
J: TRBJ2-5

DNA: TGCAGTGCTAGAGATTGGCAGGGGGGCAATCAGCCCCAGCATTTT
CDR3: CSARDWQGGNQPQHF
size: .
D: TRBD1
V: TRBV20-1
J: TRBJ1-5

DNA: TGTGCCAGCAGCTCTTCCACCTCTGGGGCCAACGTCCTGACTTTC
CDR3: CASSSSTSGANVLTF
size: .
D: .
V: TRBV12-3/TRBV12-4
J: TRBJ2-6

DNA: TGTGCCAGCAGCCCCCGGGGAGGGGGCAATCAGCCCCAGCATTTT
CDR3: CASSPRGGGNQPQHF
size: few
D: .
V: TRBV7-2
J: TRBJ1-5

DNA: TGTGCCAGCAGCTTAAGAAGCGGGGGGGCCTACACCGGGGAGCTGTTTTTT
CDR3: CASSLRSGGAYTGELFF
size: few
D: TRBD2
V: TRBV7-2
J: TRBJ2-2

DNA: TGTGCCAGCAGCTCTCAGGACCGAGCGGGTAATCAGCCCCAGCATTTT
CDR3: CASSSQDRAGNQPQHF
size: .
D: .
V: TRBV5-5
J: TRBJ1-5

DNA: TGCGCCAGCAGCTTGGATTTCGGGGGCTACAACATTCAGTACTTC
CDR3: CASSLDFGGYNIQYF
size: few
D: .
V: TRBV5-1
J: TRBJ2-4

DNA: TGTGCCAGCAGTCGCGAGAGCTCCTACGAGCAGTACTTC
CDR3: CASSRESSYEQYF
size: many
D: .
V: TRBV12-3/TRBV12-4
J: TRBJ2-7

DNA: TGCAGTGGGGACAGGGCAGATGTGGGTACGCAGTATTTT
CDR3: CSGDRADVGTQYF
size: .
D: TRBD1
V: TRBV20-1
J: TRBJ2-3

DNA: TGTGCGAGCAAATTGCCCTCTGACACCGGGGAGCTGTTTTTT
CDR3: CASKLPSDTGELFF
size: few
D: .
V: TRBV7-9
J: TRBJ2-2

DNA: TGCGCCAGCAGCTTGGCAAACAGGGCAAATTCACCCCTCCACTTT
CDR3: CASSLANRANSPLHF
size: .
D: .
V: TRBV5-1
J: TRBJ1-6

DNA: TGCAGTGCGAGCCATCCGGGACTAGCGGCATCAGATACGCAGTATTTT
CDR3: CSASHPGLAASDTQYF
size: few
D: TRBD2
V: TRBV20-1
J: TRBJ2-3

DNA: TGTGCCAGCTCACCACGGGAGCATTCACCCCTCCACTTT
CDR3: CASSPREHSPLHF
size: many
D: .
V: TRBV18
J: TRBJ1-6

DNA: TGTGCCACCAGTGACACCGGGACAGGCACAGATACGCAGTATTTT
CDR3: CATSDTGTGTDTQYF
size: many
D: TRBD1
V: TRBV24-1
J: TRBJ2-3

DNA: TGTGCCAGCAACGAACAGGGTCTTACTGAAGCTTTCTTT
CDR3: CASNEQGLTEAFF
size: many
D: .
V: TRBV6-2/TRBV6-3
J: TRBJ1-1

DNA: TGTGCCAGCATTCAGGGCGTAAAAGAAAAACTGTTTTTT
CDR3: CASIQGVKEKLFF
size: few
D: .
V: TRBV2
J: TRBJ1-4

DNA: TGTGCCAGCAGCCGACGACGGAACAATGAGCAGTTCTTC
CDR3: CASSRRRNNEQFF
size: few
D: .
V: TRBV3-1
J: TRBJ2-1

DNA: TGTGCCAGCAGCAGCCGGGACAGGGGGCTTGGGGCCAACGTCCTGACTTTC
CDR3: CASSSRDRGLGANVLTF
size: .
D: TRBD1
V: TRBV3-1
J: TRBJ2-6

DNA: TGTGCCAGCAGTTTCGTGCGTCGGGAAGAGACCCAGTACTTC
CDR3: CASSFVRREETQYF
size: many
D: .
V: TRBV28
J: TRBJ2-5

DNA: TGTGCCAGCAGCCAAGACCTAGCGGGAGTAGGATACAATGAGCAGTTCTTC
CDR3: CASSQDLAGVGYNEQFF
size: .
D: TRBD2
V: TRBV3-1
J: TRBJ2-1

DNA: TGTGCCAGCTCCCGGGACAACCTGGGGCCCTACGAGCAGTACTTC
CDR3: CASSRDNLGPYEQYF
size: .
D: .
V: TRBV6-1
J: TRBJ2-7

DNA: TGCAGTGCTACTCAGGGGCAAAACACCGGGGAGCTGTTTTTT
CDR3: CSATQGQNTGELFF
size: .
D: .
V: TRBV20-1
J: TRBJ2-2

DNA: TGCGCCAGCAGCCCGACAGGGGGGCAACCAGGCACCGGGGAGCTGTTTTTT
CDR3: CASSPTGGQPGTGELFF
size: few
D: TRBD1
V: TRBV5-1
J: TRBJ2-2

DNA: TGTGCCAGCAGCCAACGAACCGGGACCGCTCCCTATGGCTACACCTTC
CDR3: CASSQRTGTAPYGYTF
size: many
D: .
V: TRBV3-1
J: TRBJ1-2